The rows below give T cell receptor beta chains drawn from one sample of a study of T cell repertoires in cytomegalovirus infection. No antigens are known for them. TCRdb processed the reads anew with MiXCR; each CDR3 protein has one entry. The sample has about 770,000 distinct CDR3 sequences; approximately 32% are singletons. Sequenced material: cultured CD8+ T cells from PBMCs, taken from culture after CMV antigen stimulation. The receptors stem from a human donor in good health (CMV status not recorded). Some clones in this sample may be carry-over from other donors' samples. CDR3s include the opening cysteine and the closing phenylalanine or tryptophan. Fields, in order: D gene, V gene, clone size, J gene, CDR3 protein, CDR3 DNA. The D gene is left open where the match is weak. Not every row has a clone size; where given, it reads once, few, many or a size class.

d_call: -
v_call: TRBV27
clone_size: -
j_call: TRBJ1-1
cdr3_aa: CATGREGYTEAFF
cdr3_nt: TGTGCCACAGGGAGGGAGGGTTACACTGAAGCTTTCTTT

d_call: TRBD2
v_call: TRBV7-9
clone_size: -
j_call: TRBJ2-1
cdr3_aa: CASRTSGGFYNEQFF
cdr3_nt: TGTGCCAGCAGGACTAGCGGGGGGTTCTACAATGAGCAGTTCTTC

d_call: -
v_call: TRBV7-6
clone_size: many
j_call: TRBJ1-1
cdr3_aa: CASSSQKGLNTEAFF
cdr3_nt: TGTGCCAGCAGCTCTCAAAAGGGCCTGAACACTGAAGCTTTCTTT

d_call: TRBD1
v_call: TRBV6-1
clone_size: few
j_call: TRBJ1-4
cdr3_aa: CASSGDSLNEKLFF
cdr3_nt: TGTGCCAGCAGTGGGGACAGTCTTAATGAAAAACTGTTTTTT

d_call: TRBD1
v_call: TRBV13
clone_size: -
j_call: TRBJ2-3
cdr3_aa: CASSPNRGLRDTQYF
cdr3_nt: TGTGCCAGCAGCCCCAACAGGGGGCTTAGAGATACGCAGTATTTT

d_call: -
v_call: TRBV7-6
clone_size: many
j_call: TRBJ2-5
cdr3_aa: CASSLAPIYRNEQETQYF
cdr3_nt: TGTGCCAGCAGCTTAGCCCCAATCTACAGAAACGAACAAGAGACCCAGTACTTC

d_call: TRBD1
v_call: TRBV7-9
clone_size: few
j_call: TRBJ2-7
cdr3_aa: CASSFPGGAEQYF
cdr3_nt: TGTGCCAGCAGCTTCCCAGGGGGCGCCGAGCAGTACTTC

d_call: TRBD1
v_call: TRBV7-6
clone_size: few
j_call: TRBJ1-2
cdr3_aa: CASSLGQGVWYGYTF
cdr3_nt: TGTGCCAGCAGCTTAGGGCAGGGGGTTTGGTATGGCTACACCTTC

d_call: -
v_call: TRBV11-3
clone_size: -
j_call: TRBJ2-3
cdr3_aa: CAPDPYRDTQYF
cdr3_nt: TGTGCCCCGGACCCTTATAGGGATACGCAGTATTTT

d_call: -
v_call: TRBV27
clone_size: -
j_call: TRBJ2-7
cdr3_aa: CASSLNAAGKLYEQYF
cdr3_nt: TGTGCCAGCAGTTTAAATGCGGCAGGGAAGCTCTACGAGCAGTACTTC

d_call: -
v_call: TRBV6-6
clone_size: -
j_call: TRBJ1-2
cdr3_aa: CAVRGEGTYGYTF
cdr3_nt: TGTGCCGTAAGGGGGGAGGGAACCTATGGCTACACCTTC

d_call: TRBD1
v_call: TRBV11-2
clone_size: -
j_call: TRBJ2-1
cdr3_aa: CASSSYLGQGSYNEQFF
cdr3_nt: TGTGCCAGCAGCTCATACCTTGGACAGGGAAGCTACAATGAGCAGTTCTTC

d_call: TRBD2
v_call: TRBV10-3
clone_size: few
j_call: TRBJ2-5
cdr3_aa: CAISVLAGGQETQYF
cdr3_nt: TGTGCCATCAGTGTTCTAGCGGGGGGTCAAGAGACCCAGTACTTC

d_call: -
v_call: TRBV7-9
clone_size: few
j_call: TRBJ2-5
cdr3_aa: CASRKAGQSWTQYF
cdr3_nt: TGTGCCAGCAGAAAGGCAGGCCAGTCGTGGACCCAGTACTTC

d_call: -
v_call: TRBV5-4
clone_size: -
j_call: TRBJ1-6
cdr3_aa: CASSDTGIPSPLHF
cdr3_nt: TGTGCCAGCAGCGATACAGGGATTCCTTCACCCCTCCACTTT

d_call: TRBD1
v_call: TRBV24-1
clone_size: -
j_call: TRBJ1-2
cdr3_aa: CATSDSRTGNYGYTF
cdr3_nt: TGTGCCACCAGTGATTCCCGGACAGGGAACTATGGCTACACCTTC

d_call: TRBD2
v_call: TRBV6-2/TRBV6-3
clone_size: -
j_call: TRBJ2-1
cdr3_aa: CASDGTSGGSTYEQFF
cdr3_nt: TGTGCCAGCGACGGTACTAGCGGGGGTTCCACATATGAGCAGTTCTTC

d_call: -
v_call: TRBV19
clone_size: -
j_call: TRBJ2-1
cdr3_aa: CASSNKGPSGNEQFF
cdr3_nt: TGTGCCAGTAGTAATAAGGGTCCCTCCGGGAATGAGCAGTTCTTC

d_call: -
v_call: TRBV27
clone_size: -
j_call: TRBJ1-2
cdr3_aa: CASSFLGGQNYGYTF
cdr3_nt: TGTGCCAGCAGTTTTTTGGGGGGACAAAACTATGGCTACACCTTC

d_call: TRBD2
v_call: TRBV7-6
clone_size: many
j_call: TRBJ2-1
cdr3_aa: CASSLGTSGAIAYNEQFF
cdr3_nt: TGTGCCAGCAGCTTAGGGACTAGCGGGGCCATTGCCTACAATGAGCAGTTCTTC

d_call: TRBD2
v_call: TRBV28
clone_size: -
j_call: TRBJ2-1
cdr3_aa: CASSFPRGERGYNEQFF
cdr3_nt: TGTGCCAGCAGTTTCCCTCGGGGCGAGCGGGGGTACAATGAGCAGTTCTTC